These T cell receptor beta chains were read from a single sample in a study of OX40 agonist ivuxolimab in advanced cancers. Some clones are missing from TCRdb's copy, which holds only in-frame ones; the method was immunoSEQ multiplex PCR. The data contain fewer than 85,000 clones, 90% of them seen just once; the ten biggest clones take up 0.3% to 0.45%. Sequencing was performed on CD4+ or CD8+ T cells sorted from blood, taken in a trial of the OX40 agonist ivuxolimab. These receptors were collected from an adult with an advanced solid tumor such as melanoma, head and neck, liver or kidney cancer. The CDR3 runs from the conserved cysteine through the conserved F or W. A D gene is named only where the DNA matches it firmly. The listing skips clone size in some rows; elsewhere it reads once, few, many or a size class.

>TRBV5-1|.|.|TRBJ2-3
TGCGCCAGCAGCTTGGTCTTACGGGACACAGATACGCAGTATTTT
CASSLVLRDTDTQYF
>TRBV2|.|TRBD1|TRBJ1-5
TGTGCCAGCAATGAACGGACAGGGGGTCAGCCCCAGCATTTT
CASNERTGGQPQHF
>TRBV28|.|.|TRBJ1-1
TGTGCCAGCAGGGAGCAAGTTAACACTGAAGCTTTCTTT
CASREQVNTEAFF
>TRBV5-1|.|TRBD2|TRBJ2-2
TGCGCCAGCAGCTTCGGGGGGACGAACACCGGGGAGCTGTTTTTT
CASSFGGTNTGELFF
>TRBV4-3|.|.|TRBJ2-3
TGCGCCAGCAGCCAGACCGCCGGAACTCGCCCCACAGATACGCAGTATTTT
CASSQTAGTRPTDTQYF
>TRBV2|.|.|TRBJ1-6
TGTGCCAGCAAGGTACAGATCAATTCACCCCTCCACTTT
CASKVQINSPLHF
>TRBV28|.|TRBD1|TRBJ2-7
TGTGCCAGCAGGCCCCCGGGACAGGGTATGCACGAGCAGTACTTC
CASRPPGQGMHEQYF
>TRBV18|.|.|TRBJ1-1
TGTGCCAGCTCACCACTAAACAGGGAACGGGGTGAAGCTTTCTTT
CASSPLNRERGEAFF
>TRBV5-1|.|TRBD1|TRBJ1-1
TGCGCCAGCAGCTGGGGGACAGGGGTGAACACTGAAGCTTTCTTT
CASSWGTGVNTEAFF
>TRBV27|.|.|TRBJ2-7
TGTGCCAGCAGTGGTCCCCCAAGAGGCTACGAGCAGTACTTC
CASSGPPRGYEQYF
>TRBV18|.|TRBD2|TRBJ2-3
TGTGCCAGCTCACCACCGGCTAGCGGGGGACCGGAACAGTATTTT
CASSPPASGGPEQYF
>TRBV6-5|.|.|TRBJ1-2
TGTGCCAGCAGTTACGATGTGGGACCTCCTTATGGCTACACCTTC
CASSYDVGPPYGYTF
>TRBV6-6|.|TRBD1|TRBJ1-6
TGTGCCAGCAGTTACTCAGACAGGGAGAATTCACCCCTCCACTTT
CASSYSDRENSPLHF
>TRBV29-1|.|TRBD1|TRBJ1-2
TGCAGCGGTAACATTCCGGGACAGAACTATGGCTACACCTTC
CSGNIPGQNYGYTF
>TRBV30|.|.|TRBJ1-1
TGTGCCTGGAACGACAGGAACACTGAAGCTTTCTTT
CAWNDRNTEAFF
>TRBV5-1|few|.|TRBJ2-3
TGCGCCAGCAGCTTGGTGGTCACAGATACGCAGTATTTT
CASSLVVTDTQYF
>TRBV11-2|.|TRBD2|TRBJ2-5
TGTGCCAGCAGCTTAGGTGGACTAGCGGGGGGTTATGAGACCCAGTACTTC
CASSLGGLAGGYETQYF
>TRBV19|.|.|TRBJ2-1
TGTGCCAGTAGTATTGGGGTAGCGAGGAGCTCCTACAATGAGCAGTTCTTC
CASSIGVARSSYNEQFF
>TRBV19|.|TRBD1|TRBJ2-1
TGTGCCAGTAGTATCCGACAGGGGGCCACCTACAATGAGCAGTTCTTC
CASSIRQGATYNEQFF
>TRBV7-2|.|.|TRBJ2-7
TGTGCCAGCAGCTTAGGGCAGGGGGGTAACTACGAGCAGTACTTC
CASSLGQGGNYEQYF
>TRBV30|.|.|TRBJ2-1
TGTGCCTGGAGCCGGGGGGAGACAGGGATATACAATGAGCAGTTCTTC
CAWSRGETGIYNEQFF
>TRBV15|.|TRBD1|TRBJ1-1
TGTGCCACCACCCGACAGGGAGGGATGAACACTGAAGCTTTCTTT
CATTRQGGMNTEAFF
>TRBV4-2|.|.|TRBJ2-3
TGTGCCAGCAGCCAAGATTCAGGGGCCGCAGTTAGCACAGATACGCAGTATTTT
CASSQDSGAAVSTDTQYF
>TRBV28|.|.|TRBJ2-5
TGTGCCAGCAGTTTAAATTCAGGGGCTAGAACAGAGACCCAGTACTTC
CASSLNSGARTETQYF
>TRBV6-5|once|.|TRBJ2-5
TGTGCCAGCAGTTACTTAGGAAACCAAGAGACCCAGTACTTC
CASSYLGNQETQYF
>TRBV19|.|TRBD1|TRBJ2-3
TGTGCCAGTACCTCCCGGAAGGGGGCTGGAGATACGCAGTATTTT
CASTSRKGAGDTQYF
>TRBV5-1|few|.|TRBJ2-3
TGCGCCAGCAGCTCCTCGGCCAGCACAGATACGCAGTATTTT
CASSSSASTDTQYF
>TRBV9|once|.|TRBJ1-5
TGTGCCAGCAGCGTTGGACAGAGCAATCAGCCCCAGCATTTT
CASSVGQSNQPQHF
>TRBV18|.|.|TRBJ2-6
TGTGCCAGCTCACCACCGACAGGCTCTGGGGCCAACGTCCTGACTTTC
CASSPPTGSGANVLTF
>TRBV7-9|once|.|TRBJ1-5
TGTGCCAGCAGCTTAGGCGGCTTCAATCAGCCCCAGCATTTT
CASSLGGFNQPQHF
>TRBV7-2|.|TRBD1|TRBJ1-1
TGTGCCAGCAGCTTAGGGCAGGGGGCATACACTGAAGCTTTCTTT
CASSLGQGAYTEAFF
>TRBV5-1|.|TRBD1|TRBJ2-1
TGCGCCAGCAGCTTACCGGGACAGGGCAATGAGCAGTTCTTC
CASSLPGQGNEQFF
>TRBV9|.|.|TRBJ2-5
TGTGCCAGCAGCACCCTCCAAGAGACCCAGTACTTC
CASSTLQETQYF
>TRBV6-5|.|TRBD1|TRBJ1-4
TGTGCCAGCAGTTACTCGCTTACAGGGGGGGAAAAACTGTTTTTT
CASSYSLTGGEKLFF
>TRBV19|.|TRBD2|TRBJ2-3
TGTGCCAGTAGGACTAGCGGGGATACGCAGTATTTT
CASRTSGDTQYF
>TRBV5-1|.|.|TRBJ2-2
TGCGCCAGCAGTCGGGACCAGAACACCGGGGAGCTGTTTTTT
CASSRDQNTGELFF
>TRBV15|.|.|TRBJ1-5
TGTGCCACCAGCTCCCGAGACAGTATGGCCCAGCATTTT
CATSSRDSMAQHF
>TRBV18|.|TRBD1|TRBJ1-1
TGTGCCAGCTCATCAGGACAGGTTGGTGAAGCTTTCTTT
CASSSGQVGEAFF
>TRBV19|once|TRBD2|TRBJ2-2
TGTGCCAGTAGTATAGATCCTCCGGGAGGGCCTAGCGGGGAGCTGTTTTTT
CASSIDPPGGPSGELFF
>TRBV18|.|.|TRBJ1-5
TGTGCCAGCTCACCAATGGGAGAGAATCAGCCCCAGCATTTT
CASSPMGENQPQHF
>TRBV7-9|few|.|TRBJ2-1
TGTGCCAGCAGCCCTGGACAAGCTATATATGAGCAGTTCTTC
CASSPGQAIYEQFF
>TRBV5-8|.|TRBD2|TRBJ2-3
TGTGCCAGCAGCTTCGGGGGGTGGAGCACAGATACGCAGTATTTT
CASSFGGWSTDTQYF
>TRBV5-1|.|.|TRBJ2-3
TGCGCCAGCAGCTTCGAAGATACGCAGTATTTT
CASSFEDTQYF
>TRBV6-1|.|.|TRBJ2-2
TGTGCCAGCAGGGAAACGGGCACCGGGGAGCTGTTTTTT
CASRETGTGELFF
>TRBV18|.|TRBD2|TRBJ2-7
TGTGCCAGCAGGACTAGCGGCTACGAGCAGTACTTC
CASRTSGYEQYF
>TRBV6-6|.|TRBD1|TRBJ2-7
TGTGCCAGCAGTTACAGGGGGCCATACGAGCAGTACTTC
CASSYRGPYEQYF
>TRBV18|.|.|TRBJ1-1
TGTGCCAGCTCACCACTTGGGTCCGGGGATACTGAAGCTTTCTTT
CASSPLGSGDTEAFF
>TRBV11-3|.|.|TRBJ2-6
TGTGCCAGCAGCTTAAACGGGGCCAACGTCCTGACTTTC
CASSLNGANVLTF
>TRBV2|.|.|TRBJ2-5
TGTGCCAGCAGTGAAGAGAGGGTTATAGAGACCCAGTACTTC
CASSEERVIETQYF
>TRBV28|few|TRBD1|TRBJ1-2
TGTGCCAGCAGACAGACAGGGGTGTCGGGTGGCTACACCTTC
CASRQTGVSGGYTF
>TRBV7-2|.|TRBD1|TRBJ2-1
TGTGCCAGCAGCTTAGCAGGGGACAGGGCTGGGTTCTTC
CASSLAGDRAGFF
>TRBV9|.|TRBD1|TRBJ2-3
TGTGCCAGCAGCGTAGAGTTGGACAGGGTAAGAACAGATACGCAGTATTTT
CASSVELDRVRTDTQYF
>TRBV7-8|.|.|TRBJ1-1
TGTGCCAGCAGCCCCACCGGGGGCAATATGAACACTGAAGCTTTCTTT
CASSPTGGNMNTEAFF